These T cell receptor beta chains were read from a single sample in a study of prognosis after radiotherapy for stage I lung cancer. In TCRdb, the multiplex PCR reads were re-called with MiXCR into one record per CDR3 protein. The sample has about 22,000 distinct CDR3 sequences, around two fifths seen once. The sample in question was PBMCs, obtained before or after stereotactic body radiation therapy (not recorded which). The receptors shown here come from a donor older than 45 with non-small cell lung cancer. Each CDR3 is given with its conserved first and last residue. Each record gives: D gene, J gene, clone size, V gene, CDR3 protein, CDR3 DNA. The D gene is left open where the match is weak. Not all rows give a size; the values are once, few, many and, for expanded clones, a class.

-,TRBJ1-5,-,TRBV27,CASSLWADSNQPQHF,TGTGCCAGCAGTTTATGGGCGGATAGCAATCAGCCCCAGCATTTT
TRBD1,TRBJ2-7,-,TRBV7-8,CASRGGQGFDEQYF,TGTGCCAGCAGGGGGGGACAGGGATTCGACGAGCAGTACTTC
TRBD1,TRBJ2-5,-,TRBV20-1,CSASELGQGLLVAQYF,TGCAGTGCTAGTGAGCTGGGACAGGGTTTATTAGTGGCCCAGTACTTC
-,TRBJ2-1,-,TRBV6-1,CASSEFGRVEQFF,TGTGCCAGCAGTGAATTTGGACGGGTTGAGCAGTTCTTC
-,TRBJ2-2,-,TRBV2,CASSQAGELFF,TGTGCCAGCAGTCAGGCCGGGGAGCTGTTTTTT
TRBD2,TRBJ2-1,-,TRBV6-9,CASSYSNLAGGRVEQFF,TGTGCCAGCAGTTACTCGAACCTAGCGGGAGGTCGGGTTGAGCAGTTCTTC
-,TRBJ1-1,many,TRBV6-5,CASSYSGQVEAFF,TGTGCCAGCAGTTACTCGGGCCAGGTAGAAGCTTTCTTT
TRBD2,TRBJ2-3,-,TRBV6-1,CASSEGLAGADTQYF,TGTGCCAGCAGTGAAGGGCTAGCGGGAGCTGATACGCAGTATTTT
-,TRBJ2-5,-,TRBV6-2/TRBV6-3,CARRDTGAKETQYF,TGTGCCAGAAGAGACACAGGAGCCAAAGAGACCCAGTACTTC
-,TRBJ2-3,-,TRBV6-1,CASSLNGPRCRTTSTDTQYF,TGTGCCAGCAGCCTTAATGGGCCGCGCTGTAGGACCACTAGCACAGATACGCAGTATTTT
TRBD2,TRBJ2-3,-,TRBV7-7,CASSLAASGATDTQYF,TGTGCCAGCAGCTTAGCGGCTAGCGGGGCCACAGATACGCAGTATTTT
TRBD2,TRBJ2-1,-,TRBV6-2/TRBV6-3,CASSYVLAGGSTYNEQFF,TGTGCCAGCAGTTACGTTCTAGCGGGAGGATCTACATACAATGAGCAGTTCTTC
-,TRBJ2-2,many,TRBV5-6,CASSLGTAGPTGELFF,TGTGCCAGCAGCTTGGGGACAGCCGGACCCACCGGGGAGCTGTTTTTT
TRBD1,TRBJ1-1,many,TRBV28,CASSLARGRTEAFF,TGTGCCAGCAGTTTGGCCAGGGGGCGCACTGAAGCTTTCTTT
-,TRBJ2-3,many,TRBV4-3,CASSQGDTTDTQYF,TGCGCCAGCAGCCAGGGGGACACCACAGATACGCAGTATTTT
TRBD2,TRBJ2-1,-,TRBV7-2,CASSLSGTSNGEQFF,TGTGCCAGCAGCTTAAGTGGGACTAGCAATGGTGAGCAGTTCTTC
-,TRBJ2-3,-,TRBV6-1,CASSVRLADTQYF,TGTGCCAGCAGTGTTAGGCTAGCAGATACGCAGTATTTT
-,TRBJ2-1,-,TRBV5-1,CASSPIAGHSYNEQFF,TGCGCCAGCAGCCCGATTGCGGGCCACTCCTACAATGAGCAGTTCTTC
-,TRBJ2-5,many,TRBV5-5,CASSPAGIQETQYF,TGTGCCAGCAGCCCTGCTGGGATCCAAGAGACCCAGTACTTC
-,TRBJ1-1,many,TRBV6-2/TRBV6-3,CASSDLGGRGAFF,TGTGCCAGCAGTGACCTCGGGGGGCGGGGAGCTTTCTTT
TRBD2,TRBJ2-5,many,TRBV5-1,CASRLTPGLAGETQYF,TGCGCCAGCAGATTAACCCCGGGACTAGCGGGGGAGACCCAGTACTTC
-,TRBJ1-3,medium-sized,TRBV4-1,CASSWKSSGNTIYF,TGCGCCAGCAGTTGGAAGAGCTCTGGAAACACCATATATTTT
-,TRBJ2-1,-,TRBV7-9,CASSTTENNEQFF,TGTGCCAGCAGCACCACAGAAAACAATGAGCAGTTCTTC
-,TRBJ1-6,-,TRBV28,CASRGTWLLNSPLHF,TGTGCCAGCAGGGGGACCTGGTTGCTGAATTCACCCCTCCACTTT
TRBD1,TRBJ1-2,once,TRBV9,CASSPRQGATVDYTF,TGTGCCAGCAGCCCACGACAGGGTGCTACGGTTGACTACACCTTC
TRBD2,TRBJ2-2,few,TRBV28,CASSSPGLAGGGTGELFF,TGTGCCAGCAGTTCCCCGGGACTAGCGGGAGGAGGCACCGGGGAGCTGTTTTTT
-,TRBJ2-7,many,TRBV5-1,CASSRDPRNEQYF,TGCGCCAGCAGCCGGGACCCGAGGAACGAGCAGTACTTC
TRBD2,TRBJ2-3,many,TRBV7-2,CASSLRGLAGGQDTQYF,TGTGCCAGCAGCTTAAGGGGACTAGCGGGAGGCCAAGATACGCAGTATTTT
-,TRBJ1-1,many,TRBV7-9,CASSFSKNTEAFF,TGTGCCAGCAGCTTTTCCAAGAACACTGAAGCTTTCTTT
TRBD2,TRBJ2-1,many,TRBV4-3,CASSQEGTSAGSSYNEQFF,TGCGCCAGCAGCCAAGAGGGGACTAGCGCCGGAAGCTCCTACAATGAGCAGTTCTTC
-,TRBJ2-7,-,TRBV11-2,CASSLTGGVNYEQYF,TGTGCCAGCAGCCTCACTGGCGGGGTAAACTACGAGCAGTACTTC
TRBD1,TRBJ2-5,many,TRBV5-1,CASSLYGTGETQYF,TGCGCCAGCAGCCTATACGGGACAGGAGAGACCCAGTACTTC